This T cell receptor (beta chain) is from a study of blood T cell repertoires in COVID-19. The CDR3 covers 16 residues. This clone has only one observation. Enrolled through a virtual design, the participants were between roughly 18 and 100 years of age and came from under 30 US areas. Sequenced by immunoSEQ multiplex PCR; TCRdb stores in-frame clones only, minus some. Among about 190,000 clones listed, 70% to 85% were seen once. The receptor's source is a woman between 25 and 40 years old who had recovered from COVID-19. Sequencing was performed on PBMCs or T cells enriched from blood (not recorded which). This rearrangement joins TRBV21-1 to TRBJ2-7; TRBD2 is taken as the D call from the table, unchecked against the DNA. TRBV21-1 is given as a pseudogene. The CDR3, as DNA: TGTGCCAGCAGCCATCGGACTAGCGGGGTTTTCTACGAGCAGTACTTC. Its protein product is CASSHRTSGVFYEQYF.